This is a list of T cell receptor beta chains from one sample in a study of T-cell memory formation after mild COVID-19. TCRdb ran MiXCR on the 5' RACE reads and lists one entry per CDR3 protein. The sample lists about 170,000 distinct CDR3 sequences; 10% to 15% were seen once. Specimen: PBMCs or a T cell subset sorted from them (not recorded which). The source of these receptors is a man younger than 35 who had mild COVID-19 (a few samples of this study predate the infection). Cell type and time point are not known. Both conserved end residues are part of each CDR3. The D gene is left open where the match is weak. Only some rows state a clone size, as once, few, many or a class for expanded clones.

CDR3 protein	CDR3 DNA	V gene	clone size	J gene	D gene
CASSLGAHEQYF	TGTGCCAGCAGCTTAGGGGCACACGAGCAGTACTTC	TRBV7-2	few	TRBJ2-7	.
CASSAGASRNQPQHF	TGTGCCAGCAGTGCGGGGGCGTCGCGCAATCAGCCCCAGCATTTT	TRBV2	.	TRBJ1-5	.
CAWGPGLADVGTQYF	TGTGCCTGGGGGCCGGGACTAGCGGACGTTGGGACCCAGTACTTC	TRBV30	.	TRBJ2-5	TRBD2
CASSLAGTGDYYGYTF	TGTGCCAGCAGCTTGGCCGGGACAGGGGATTACTATGGCTACACCTTC	TRBV5-5	.	TRBJ1-2	TRBD1
CASSPGPNYGYTF	TGTGCCAGCTCACCAGGGCCGAACTATGGCTACACCTTC	TRBV18	many	TRBJ1-2	.
CSAREANSNQPQHF	TGCAGTGCCCGCGAAGCCAACAGCAATCAGCCCCAGCATTTT	TRBV20-1	few	TRBJ1-5	.
CASSPGQGPHHSPLHF	TGTGCTAGCAGCCCCGGACAGGGCCCCCATCATTCACCCCTCCACTTT	TRBV7-7	.	TRBJ1-6	TRBD1
CASSFSSGVPNTGELFF	TGTGCCAGCAGTTTCTCTAGCGGGGTACCGAACACCGGGGAGCTGTTTTTT	TRBV12-3/TRBV12-4	many	TRBJ2-2	TRBD2
CASSQKGRGETQYF	TGCGCCAGCAGCCAAAAAGGGCGGGGAGAGACCCAGTACTTC	TRBV4-1	once	TRBJ2-5	.
CASSFGDRGSETQYF	TGCGCCAGCAGCTTCGGGGACAGGGGATCCGAGACCCAGTACTTC	TRBV5-1	few	TRBJ2-5	TRBD1
CASSIAWGDEAFF	TGTGCCAGCAGCATCGCTTGGGGGGATGAAGCTTTCTTT	TRBV7-2	.	TRBJ1-1	.
CASSPEQLNYGYTF	TGTGCCAGCTCACCCGAACAACTCAACTATGGCTACACCTTC	TRBV18	.	TRBJ1-2	.
CASTSPGTHYGYTF	TGTGCCAGCACCTCCCCCGGGACACACTATGGCTACACCTTC	TRBV6-5	few	TRBJ1-2	.
CASSLAMYGGELFF	TGCGCCAGCAGCTTGGCAATGTATGGGGGAGAACTGTTTTTT	TRBV5-1	many	TRBJ1-4	.
CASSNLNTGELFF	TGTGCCAGTAGTAACCTTAATACCGGGGAGCTGTTTTTT	TRBV19	few	TRBJ2-2	.
CASSLLAGSGDQETQYF	TGTGCCAGCAGTTTATTGGCGGGCTCGGGGGACCAAGAGACCCAGTACTTC	TRBV27	.	TRBJ2-5	.
CASSLAVQGAYTF	TGTGCCAGCAGCTTAGCGGTTCAGGGCGCCTACACCTTC	TRBV7-6	.	TRBJ1-2	.
CASSLGDRVWGTEAFF	TGTGCCAGCAGCCTAGGGGACAGGGTTTGGGGCACTGAAGCTTTCTTT	TRBV7-9	.	TRBJ1-1	TRBD1
CSVELAGGPLGETQYF	TGCAGCGTTGAACTAGCGGGGGGGCCGTTGGGTGAGACCCAGTACTTC	TRBV29-1	.	TRBJ2-5	TRBD2
CASSSRQGKVDTDTQYF	TGTGCCAGCAGCTCTCGGCAGGGAAAAGTGGACACAGATACGCAGTATTTT	TRBV6-1	few	TRBJ2-3	.
CSARDSRGPGTEAFF	TGCAGTGCTAGAGACTCCCGAGGCCCGGGCACTGAAGCTTTCTTT	TRBV20-1	.	TRBJ1-1	.
CASSAYNEQFF	TGTGCCAGTAGTGCCTACAATGAGCAGTTCTTC	TRBV19	.	TRBJ2-1	.
CASSFGRPATNEKLFF	TGTGCCAGCAGCTTCGGTAGACCTGCAACTAATGAAAAACTGTTTTTT	TRBV7-8	.	TRBJ1-4	.
CASSLTGAASPLHF	TGTGCCAGCAGCCTGACAGGTGCCGCCTCACCCCTCCACTTT	TRBV4-2	few	TRBJ1-6	.
CASSAGLAGGSDTQYF	TGTGCCAGCAGCGCCGGACTAGCGGGAGGGTCAGATACGCAGTATTTT	TRBV7-3	few	TRBJ2-3	TRBD2
CASSFSGSTEAFF	TGTGCCAGCAGCTTTAGCGGGAGCACTGAAGCTTTCTTT	TRBV11-2	.	TRBJ1-1	.
CASSVQPISTDTQYF	TGTGCCAGCAGCGTACAGCCTATAAGCACAGATACGCAGTATTTT	TRBV7-9	.	TRBJ2-3	.
CASSEWSSGGRETQYF	TGCGCCAGCAGTGAGTGGTCTAGCGGGGGCCGGGAGACCCAGTACTTC	TRBV10-1	few	TRBJ2-5	TRBD2
CASSLGGIYGYTF	TGTGCCAGCAGTTTAGGTGGGATCTATGGCTACACCTTC	TRBV12-3/TRBV12-4	.	TRBJ1-2	.
CASSLGGAGLQTQYF	TGTGCCAGCAGCTTAGGGGGGGCAGGCCTGCAGACCCAGTACTTC	TRBV7-9	.	TRBJ2-5	.
CASSYVPTSGGSYEQYF	TGTGCCAGCAGTTACGTCCCGACTAGCGGGGGGTCCTACGAGCAGTACTTC	TRBV6-5	few	TRBJ2-7	TRBD2
CASSGAAGAAEAFF	TGTGCCAGCAGTGGGGCGGCGGGGGCGGCTGAAGCTTTCTTT	TRBV6-1	few	TRBJ1-1	.
CATSDPLAGGSSYEQYF	TGTGCCACCAGTGACCCTCTAGCGGGGGGGAGCTCCTACGAGCAGTACTTC	TRBV24-1	.	TRBJ2-7	TRBD2
CASSQGTGYEQYF	TGCGCCAGCAGCCAGGGGACAGGCTACGAGCAGTACTTC	TRBV4-3	many	TRBJ2-7	TRBD1
CATSDFGSGATQYF	TGTGCCACCAGTGATTTCGGATCAGGGGCGACCCAGTACTTC	TRBV24-1	few	TRBJ2-5	.
CASNDGGTANEKLFF	TGTGCCAGCAATGATGGGGGCACGGCTAATGAAAAACTGTTTTTT	TRBV9	few	TRBJ1-4	.
CASSLPGQGDNYGYTF	TGTGCCAGCAGTCTCCCGGGACAGGGCGATAACTATGGCTACACCTTC	TRBV7-9	.	TRBJ1-2	TRBD1